This T cell receptor (beta chain) was identified in a study of T cell clonality in common variable immunodeficiency. The CDR3 is 14 residues long. With 4 bases removed from V and 4 bases from J, the gap between germline ends came to 13 bases. CDR1 SNHLY and CDR2 FYNNEI come from the germline V gene. Profiled with immunoSEQ multiplex PCR; TCRdb holds only in-frame clones, not every one. The record shows roughly 58,000 clones for this sample, with no singletons present. This clone has ten or more counts. The CDR3 end lies 3 residues beyond the end of the read and is filled in from the germline J gene. The receptor comes from a person aged 18 to 69 in good health. The material sequenced was peripheral blood mononuclear cells. V gene TRBV2 combines with J gene TRBJ1-2; a weak D match, TRBD1 (6 bases). The CDR3 DNA, read in part, is TGTGCCAGCAGTGGTTCCCGGACAGCCTATGGC. It specifies CASSGSRTAYG. The full CDR3 reads CASSGSRTAYGYTF.